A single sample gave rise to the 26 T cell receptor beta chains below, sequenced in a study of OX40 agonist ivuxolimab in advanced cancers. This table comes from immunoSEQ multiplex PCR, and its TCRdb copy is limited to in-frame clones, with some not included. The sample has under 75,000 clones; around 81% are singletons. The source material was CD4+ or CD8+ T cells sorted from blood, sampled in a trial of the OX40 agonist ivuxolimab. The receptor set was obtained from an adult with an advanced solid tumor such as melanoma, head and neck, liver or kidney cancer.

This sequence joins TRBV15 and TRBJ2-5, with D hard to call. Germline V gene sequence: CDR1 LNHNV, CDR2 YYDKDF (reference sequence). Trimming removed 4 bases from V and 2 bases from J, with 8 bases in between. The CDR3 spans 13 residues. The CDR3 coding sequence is TGTGCCACCAGCATTGGACGGCAAGAGACCCAGTACTTC. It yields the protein CATSIGRQETQYF. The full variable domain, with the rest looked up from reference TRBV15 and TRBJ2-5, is DAMVIQNPRYQVTQFGKPVTLSCSQTLNHNVMYWYQQKSSQAPKLLFHYYDKDFNNEADTPDNFQSRRPNTSFCFLDIRSPGLGDTAMYLCATSIGRQETQYFGPGTRLLVL.

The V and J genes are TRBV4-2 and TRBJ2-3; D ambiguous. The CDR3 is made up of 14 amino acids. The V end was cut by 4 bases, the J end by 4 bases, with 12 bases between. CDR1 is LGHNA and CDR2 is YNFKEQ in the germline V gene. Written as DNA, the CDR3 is TGTGCCAGCAGCCCCGACCCCCCAGCAGATACGCAGTATTTT. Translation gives CASSPDPPADTQYF.

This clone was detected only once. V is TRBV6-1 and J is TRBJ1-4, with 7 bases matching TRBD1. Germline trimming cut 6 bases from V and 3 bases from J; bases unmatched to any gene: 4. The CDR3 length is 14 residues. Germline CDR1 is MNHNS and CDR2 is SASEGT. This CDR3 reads CASRATGPNEKLFF. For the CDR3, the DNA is TGTGCCAGCAGGGCGACAGGGCCTAATGAAAAACTGTTTTTT.

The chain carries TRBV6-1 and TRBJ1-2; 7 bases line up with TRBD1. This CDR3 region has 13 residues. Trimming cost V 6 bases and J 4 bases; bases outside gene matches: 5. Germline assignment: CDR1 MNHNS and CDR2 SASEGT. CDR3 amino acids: CASSDRVGYGYTF. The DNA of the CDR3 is TGTGCCAGCAGCGACAGGGTGGGCTATGGCTACACCTTC.

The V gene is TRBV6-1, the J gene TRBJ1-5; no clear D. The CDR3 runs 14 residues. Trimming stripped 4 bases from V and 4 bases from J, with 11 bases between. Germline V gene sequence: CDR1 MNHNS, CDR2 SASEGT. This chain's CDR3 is CASSGGGWNQPQHF. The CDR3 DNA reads TGTGCCAGCAGTGGTGGAGGGTGGAATCAGCCCCAGCATTTT.

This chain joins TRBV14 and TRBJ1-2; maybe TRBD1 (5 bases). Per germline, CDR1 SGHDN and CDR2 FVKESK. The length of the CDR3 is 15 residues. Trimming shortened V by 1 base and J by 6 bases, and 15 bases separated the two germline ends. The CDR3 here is CASSQVDGALNGYTF. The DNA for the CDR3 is TGTGCCAGCAGCCAAGTAGACGGGGCGCTGAATGGCTACACCTTC.

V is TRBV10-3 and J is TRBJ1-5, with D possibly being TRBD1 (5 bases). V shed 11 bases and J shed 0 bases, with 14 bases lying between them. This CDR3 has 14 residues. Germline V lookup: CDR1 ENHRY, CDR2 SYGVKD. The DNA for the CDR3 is TGTGCCTCCCGGGTGGGGGGTAGCAATCAGCCCCAGCATTTT. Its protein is CASRVGGSNQPQHF.

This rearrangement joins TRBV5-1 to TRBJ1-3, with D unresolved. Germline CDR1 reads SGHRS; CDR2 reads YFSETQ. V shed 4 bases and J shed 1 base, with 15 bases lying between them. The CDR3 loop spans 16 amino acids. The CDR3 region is CASSRYTGESGNTIYF. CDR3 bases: TGCGCCAGCAGCCGGTACACTGGCGAGTCTGGAAACACCATATATTTT. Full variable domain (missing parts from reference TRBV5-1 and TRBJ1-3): KAGVTQTPRYLIKTRGQQVTLSCSPISGHRSVSWYQQTPGQGLQFLFEYFSETQRNKGNFPGRFSGRQFSNSRSEMNVSTLELGDSALYLCASSRYTGESGNTIYFGEGSWLTVV.

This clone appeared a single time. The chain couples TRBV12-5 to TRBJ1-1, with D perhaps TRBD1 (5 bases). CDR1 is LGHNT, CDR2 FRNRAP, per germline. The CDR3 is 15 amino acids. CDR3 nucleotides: TGTGCGGACCGGGACTCTGGGGAAATGAACACTGAAGCTTTCTTT. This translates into CADRDSGEMNTEAFF.

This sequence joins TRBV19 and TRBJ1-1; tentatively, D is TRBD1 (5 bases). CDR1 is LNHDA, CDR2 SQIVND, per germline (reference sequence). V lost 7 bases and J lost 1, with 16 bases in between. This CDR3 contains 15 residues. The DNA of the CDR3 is TGTGCCAGTACCCATATGGGACGGCAGAACACTGAAGCTTTCTTT. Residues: CASTHMGRQNTEAFF.

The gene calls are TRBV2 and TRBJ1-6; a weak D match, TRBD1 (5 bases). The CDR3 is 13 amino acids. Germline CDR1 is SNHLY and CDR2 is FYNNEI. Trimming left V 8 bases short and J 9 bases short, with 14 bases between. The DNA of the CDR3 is TGTGCCAGCGGGGCAGACATGGGTTCACCCCTCCACTTT. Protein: CASGADMGSPLHF.

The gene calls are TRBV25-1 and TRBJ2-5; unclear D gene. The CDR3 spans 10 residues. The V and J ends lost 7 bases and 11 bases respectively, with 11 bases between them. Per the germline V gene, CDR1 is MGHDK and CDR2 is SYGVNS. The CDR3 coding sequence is TGTGCCAGCACCGCTAGTTTACAGTACTTC. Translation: CASTASLQYF.

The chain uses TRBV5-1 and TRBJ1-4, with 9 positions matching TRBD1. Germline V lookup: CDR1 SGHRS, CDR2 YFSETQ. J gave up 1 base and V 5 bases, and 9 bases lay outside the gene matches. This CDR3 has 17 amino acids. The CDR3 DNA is TGCGCCAGCAGTTTTACCGGGACAGGGATAACTAATGAAAAACTGTTTTTT. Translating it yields CASSFTGTGITNEKLFF.

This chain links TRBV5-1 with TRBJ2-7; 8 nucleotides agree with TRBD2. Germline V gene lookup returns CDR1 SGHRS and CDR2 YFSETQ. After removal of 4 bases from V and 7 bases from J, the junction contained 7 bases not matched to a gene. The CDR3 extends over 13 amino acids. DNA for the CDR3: TGCGCCAGCAGCCGAATTTCTAGCGGGGAGCAGTACTTC. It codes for CASSRISSGEQYF.

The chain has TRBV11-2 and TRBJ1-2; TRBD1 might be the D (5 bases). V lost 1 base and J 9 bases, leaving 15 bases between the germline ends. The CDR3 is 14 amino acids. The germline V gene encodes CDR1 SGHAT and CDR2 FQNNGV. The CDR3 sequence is CASSLGTDHRSYTF. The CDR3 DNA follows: TGTGCCAGCAGCTTAGGTACAGACCACAGGAGCTACACCTTC.

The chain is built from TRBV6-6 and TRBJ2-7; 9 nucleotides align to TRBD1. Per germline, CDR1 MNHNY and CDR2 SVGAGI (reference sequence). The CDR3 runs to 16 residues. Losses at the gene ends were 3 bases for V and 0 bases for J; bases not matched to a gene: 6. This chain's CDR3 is CASSYSGQGFSYEQYF. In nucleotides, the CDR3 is TGTGCCAGCAGTTATTCGGGACAGGGCTTCTCCTACGAGCAGTACTTC.

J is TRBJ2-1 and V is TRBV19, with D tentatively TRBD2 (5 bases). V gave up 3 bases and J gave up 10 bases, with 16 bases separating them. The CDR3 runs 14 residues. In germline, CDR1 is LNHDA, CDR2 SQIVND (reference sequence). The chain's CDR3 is CASSIVLAAYEQFF. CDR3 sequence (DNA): TGTGCCAGTAGTATTGTCCTAGCAGCATACGAGCAGTTCTTC. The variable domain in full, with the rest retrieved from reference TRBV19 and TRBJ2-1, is DGGITQSPKYLFRKEGQNVTLSCEQNLNHDAMYWYRQDPGQGLRLIYYSQIVNDFQKGDIAEGYSVSREKKESFPLTVTSAQKNPTAFYLCASSIVLAAYEQFFGPGTRLTVL.

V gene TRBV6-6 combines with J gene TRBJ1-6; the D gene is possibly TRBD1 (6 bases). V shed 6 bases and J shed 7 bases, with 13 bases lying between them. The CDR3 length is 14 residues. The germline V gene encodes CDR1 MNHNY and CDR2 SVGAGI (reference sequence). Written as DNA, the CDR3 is TGTGCCAGCAGCTCCCAGGGGAGGAATTCACCCCTCCACTTT. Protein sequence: CASSSQGRNSPLHF.

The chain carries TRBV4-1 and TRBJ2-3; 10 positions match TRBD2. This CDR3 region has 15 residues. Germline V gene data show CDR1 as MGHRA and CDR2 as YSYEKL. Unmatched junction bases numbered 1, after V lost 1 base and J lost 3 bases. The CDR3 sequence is CASSQGSGGTDTQYF. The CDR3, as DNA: TGCGCCAGCAGCCAAGGTAGCGGGGGGACAGATACGCAGTATTTT.

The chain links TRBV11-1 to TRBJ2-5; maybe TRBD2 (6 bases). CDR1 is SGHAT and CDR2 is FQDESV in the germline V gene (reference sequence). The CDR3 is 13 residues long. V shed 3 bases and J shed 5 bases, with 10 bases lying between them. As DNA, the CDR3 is TGTGCCAGCAGCTTCGCTAGCGTTGAGACCCAGTACTTC. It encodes CASSFASVETQYF.

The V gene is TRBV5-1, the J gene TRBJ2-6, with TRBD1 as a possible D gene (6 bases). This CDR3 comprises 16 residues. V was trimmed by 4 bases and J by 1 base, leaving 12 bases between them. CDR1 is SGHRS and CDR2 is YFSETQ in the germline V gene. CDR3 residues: CASSPGQNSGANVLTF. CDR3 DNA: TGCGCCAGCAGCCCCGGACAGAATTCTGGGGCCAACGTCCTGACTTTC.

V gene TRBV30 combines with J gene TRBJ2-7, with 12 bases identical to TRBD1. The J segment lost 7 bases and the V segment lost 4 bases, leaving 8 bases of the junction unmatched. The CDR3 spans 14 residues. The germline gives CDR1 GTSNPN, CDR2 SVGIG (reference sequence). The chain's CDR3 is CAWTKGQGAREQYF. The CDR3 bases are TGTGCCTGGACTAAGGGACAGGGGGCAAGAGAGCAGTACTTC. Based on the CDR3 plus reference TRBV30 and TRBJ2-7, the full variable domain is SQTIHQWPATLVQPVGSPLSLECTVEGTSNPNLYWYRQAAGRGLQLLFYSVGIGQISSEVPQNLSASRPQDRQFILSSKKLLLSDSGFYLCAWTKGQGAREQYFGPGTRLTVT.

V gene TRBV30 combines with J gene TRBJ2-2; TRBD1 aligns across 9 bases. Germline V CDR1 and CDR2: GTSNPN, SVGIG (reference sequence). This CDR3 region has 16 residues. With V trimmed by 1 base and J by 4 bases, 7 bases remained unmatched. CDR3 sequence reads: CAWSGAGTGTTGELFF. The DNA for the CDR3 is TGTGCCTGGAGTGGGGCCGGGACAGGGACCACCGGGGAGCTGTTTTTT.

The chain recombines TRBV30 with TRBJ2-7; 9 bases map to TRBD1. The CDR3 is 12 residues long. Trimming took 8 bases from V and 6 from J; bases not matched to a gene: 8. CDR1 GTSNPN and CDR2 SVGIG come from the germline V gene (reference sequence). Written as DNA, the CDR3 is TGTGCCGGGATGACAGGGGGAAGCGAGCAGTACTTC. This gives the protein CAGMTGGSEQYF.

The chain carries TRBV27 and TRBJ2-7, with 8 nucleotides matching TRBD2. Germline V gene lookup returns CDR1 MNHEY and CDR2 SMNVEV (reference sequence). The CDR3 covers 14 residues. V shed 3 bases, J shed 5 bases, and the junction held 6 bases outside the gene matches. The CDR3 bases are TGTGCCAGCAGTTTCACGGGGGGGGTCGACGAGCAGTACTTC. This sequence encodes CASSFTGGVDEQYF.

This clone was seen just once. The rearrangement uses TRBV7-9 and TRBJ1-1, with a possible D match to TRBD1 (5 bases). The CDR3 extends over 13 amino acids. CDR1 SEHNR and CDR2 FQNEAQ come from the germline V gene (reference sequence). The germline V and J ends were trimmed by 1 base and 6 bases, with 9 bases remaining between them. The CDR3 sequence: CASSLVKQAEAFF. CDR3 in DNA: TGTGCCAGCAGCTTAGTAAAACAGGCTGAAGCTTTCTTT.